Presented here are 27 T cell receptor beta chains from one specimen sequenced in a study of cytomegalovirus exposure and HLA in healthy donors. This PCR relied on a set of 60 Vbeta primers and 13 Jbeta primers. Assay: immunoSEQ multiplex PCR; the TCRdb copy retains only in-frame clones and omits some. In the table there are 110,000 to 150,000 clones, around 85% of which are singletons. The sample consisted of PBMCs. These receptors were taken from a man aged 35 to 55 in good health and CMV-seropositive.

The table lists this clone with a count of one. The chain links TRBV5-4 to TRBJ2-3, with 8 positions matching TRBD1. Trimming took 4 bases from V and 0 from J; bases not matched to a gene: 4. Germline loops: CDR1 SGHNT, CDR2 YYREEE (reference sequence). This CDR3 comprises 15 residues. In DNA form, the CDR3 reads TGTGCCAGCAGCCCCAGACAGGGGAGCACAGATACGCAGTATTTT. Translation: CASSPRQGSTDTQYF.

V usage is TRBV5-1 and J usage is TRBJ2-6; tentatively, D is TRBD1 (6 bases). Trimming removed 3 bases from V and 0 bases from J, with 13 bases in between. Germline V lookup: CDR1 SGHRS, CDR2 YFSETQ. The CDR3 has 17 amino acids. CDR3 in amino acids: CASSSGQSNSGANVLTF. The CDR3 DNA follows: TGCGCCAGCAGCTCAGGACAGTCTAACTCTGGGGCCAACGTCCTGACTTTC.

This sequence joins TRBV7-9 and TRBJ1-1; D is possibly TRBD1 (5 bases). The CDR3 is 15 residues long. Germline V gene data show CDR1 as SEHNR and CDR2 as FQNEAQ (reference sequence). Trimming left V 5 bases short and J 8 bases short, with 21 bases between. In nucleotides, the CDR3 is TGTGCCAGCAGCCCGCTTAGAACAGGAGACTGGGAAGCTTTCTTT. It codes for CASSPLRTGDWEAFF.

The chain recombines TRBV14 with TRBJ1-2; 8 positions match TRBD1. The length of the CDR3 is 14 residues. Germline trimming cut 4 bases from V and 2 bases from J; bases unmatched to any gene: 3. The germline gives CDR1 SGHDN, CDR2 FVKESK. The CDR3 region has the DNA TGTGCCAGCAGCCTCAGGGGGCCGAACTATGGCTACACCTTC. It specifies CASSLRGPNYGYTF.

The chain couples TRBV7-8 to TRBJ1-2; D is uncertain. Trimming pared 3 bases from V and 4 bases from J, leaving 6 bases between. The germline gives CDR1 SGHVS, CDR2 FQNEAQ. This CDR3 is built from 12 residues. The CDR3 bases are TGTGCCAGCAGCTTCGGGAGCTATGGCTACACCTTC. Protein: CASSFGSYGYTF.

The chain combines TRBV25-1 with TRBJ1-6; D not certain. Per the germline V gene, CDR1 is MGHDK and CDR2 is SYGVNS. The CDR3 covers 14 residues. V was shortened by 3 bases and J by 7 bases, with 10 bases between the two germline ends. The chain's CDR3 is CASSDWEINSPLHF. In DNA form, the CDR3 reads TGTGCCAGCAGTGACTGGGAGATAAATTCACCCCTCCACTTT.

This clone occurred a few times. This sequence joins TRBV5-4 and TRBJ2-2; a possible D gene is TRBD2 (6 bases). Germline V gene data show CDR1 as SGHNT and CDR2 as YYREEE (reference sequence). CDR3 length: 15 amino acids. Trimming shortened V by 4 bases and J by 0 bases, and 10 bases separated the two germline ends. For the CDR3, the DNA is TGTGCCAGCAGCCAGAGACTAGCGAACACCGGGGAGCTGTTTTTT. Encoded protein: CASSQRLANTGELFF.

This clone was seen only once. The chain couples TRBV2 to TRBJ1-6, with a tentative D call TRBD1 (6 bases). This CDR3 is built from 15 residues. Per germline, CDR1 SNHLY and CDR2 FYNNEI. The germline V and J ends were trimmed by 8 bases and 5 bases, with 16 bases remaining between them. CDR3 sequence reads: CASLPSTGNNSPLHF. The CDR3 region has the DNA TGTGCCAGCCTACCGAGCACAGGGAATAATTCACCCCTCCACTTT.

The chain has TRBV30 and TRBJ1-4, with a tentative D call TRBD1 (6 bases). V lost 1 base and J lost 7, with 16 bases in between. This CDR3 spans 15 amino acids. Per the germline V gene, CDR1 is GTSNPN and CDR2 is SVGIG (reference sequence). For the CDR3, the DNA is TGTGCCTGGAGTGGGTATCGAGGACAGAGTGAAAAACTGTTTTTT. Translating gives CAWSGYRGQSEKLFF. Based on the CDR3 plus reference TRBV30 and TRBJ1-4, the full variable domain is SQTIHQWPATLVQPVGSPLSLECTVEGTSNPNLYWYRQAAGRGLQLLFYSVGIGQISSEVPQNLSASRPQDRQFILSSKKLLLSDSGFYLCAWSGYRGQSEKLFFGSGTQLSVL.

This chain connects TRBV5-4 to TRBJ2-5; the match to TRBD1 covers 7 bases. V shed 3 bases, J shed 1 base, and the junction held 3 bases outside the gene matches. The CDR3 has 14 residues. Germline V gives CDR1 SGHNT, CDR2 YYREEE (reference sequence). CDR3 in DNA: TGTGCCAGCAGCTCAGGGACAGCCCAAGAGACCCAGTACTTC. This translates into CASSSGTAQETQYF. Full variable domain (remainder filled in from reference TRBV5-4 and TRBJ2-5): ETGVTQSPTHLIKTRGQQVTLRCSSQSGHNTVSWYQQALGQGPQFIFQYYREEENGRGNFPPRFSGLQFPNYSSELNVNALELDDSALYLCASSSGTAQETQYFGPGTRLLVL.

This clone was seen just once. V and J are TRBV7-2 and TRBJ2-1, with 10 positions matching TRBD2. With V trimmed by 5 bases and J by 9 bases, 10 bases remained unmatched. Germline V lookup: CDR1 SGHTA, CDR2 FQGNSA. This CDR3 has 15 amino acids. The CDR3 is CASSPSGGAYVEQFF. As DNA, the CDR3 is TGTGCCAGCAGCCCGAGCGGGGGGGCATACGTTGAGCAGTTCTTC.

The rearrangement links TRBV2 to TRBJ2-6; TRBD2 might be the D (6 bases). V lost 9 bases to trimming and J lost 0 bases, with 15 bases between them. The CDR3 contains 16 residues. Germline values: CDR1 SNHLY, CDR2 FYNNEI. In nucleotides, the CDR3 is TGTGCCAGAGGAGGGATGGGAGGCTCTGGGGCCAACGTCCTGACTTTC. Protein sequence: CARGGMGGSGANVLTF. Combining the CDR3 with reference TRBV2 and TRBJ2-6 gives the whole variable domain EPEVTQTPSHQVTQMGQEVILRCVPISNHLYFYWYRQILGQKVEFLVSFYNNEISEKSEIFDDQFSVERPDGSNFTLKIRSTKLEDSAMYFCARGGMGGSGANVLTFGAGSRLTVL.

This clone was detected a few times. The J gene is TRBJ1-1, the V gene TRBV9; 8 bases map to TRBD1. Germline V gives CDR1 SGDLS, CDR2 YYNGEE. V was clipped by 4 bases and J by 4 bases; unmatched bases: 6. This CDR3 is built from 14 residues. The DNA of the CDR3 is TGTGCCAGCAGCTCACAGGGGGAGGGCACTGAAGCTTTCTTT. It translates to CASSSQGEGTEAFF. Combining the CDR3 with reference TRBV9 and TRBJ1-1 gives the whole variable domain DSGVTQTPKHLITATGQRVTLRCSPRSGDLSVYWYQQSLDQGLQFLIQYYNGEERAKGNILERFSAQQFPDLHSELNLSSLELGDSALYFCASSSQGEGTEAFFGQGTRLTVV.

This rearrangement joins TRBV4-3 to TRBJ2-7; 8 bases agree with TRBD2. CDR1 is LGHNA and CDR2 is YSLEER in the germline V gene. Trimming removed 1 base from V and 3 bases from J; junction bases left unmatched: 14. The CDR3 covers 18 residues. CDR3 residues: CASSQGDGAGGFNYEQYF. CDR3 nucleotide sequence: TGCGCCAGCAGCCAAGGGGACGGGGCGGGGGGTTTTAACTACGAGCAGTACTTC.

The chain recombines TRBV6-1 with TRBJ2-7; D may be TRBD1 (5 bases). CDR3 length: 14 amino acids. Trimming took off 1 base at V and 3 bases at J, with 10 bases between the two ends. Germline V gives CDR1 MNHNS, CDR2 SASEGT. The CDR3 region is CASSEVTTVYEQYF. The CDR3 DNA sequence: TGTGCCAGCAGTGAAGTTACGACAGTCTACGAGCAGTACTTC.

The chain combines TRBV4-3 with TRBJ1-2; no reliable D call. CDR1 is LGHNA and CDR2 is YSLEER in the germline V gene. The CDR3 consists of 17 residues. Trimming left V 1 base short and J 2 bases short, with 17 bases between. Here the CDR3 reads CASSQAPATRGNYGYTF. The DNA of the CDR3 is TGCGCCAGCAGCCAAGCCCCCGCAACAAGAGGGAACTATGGCTACACCTTC.

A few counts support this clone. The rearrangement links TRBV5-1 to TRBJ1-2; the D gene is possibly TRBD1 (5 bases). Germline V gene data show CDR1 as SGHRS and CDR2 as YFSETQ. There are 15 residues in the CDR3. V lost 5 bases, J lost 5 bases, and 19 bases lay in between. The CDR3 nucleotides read TGCGCCAGCAGAACACTTCCCGGGACTAGTTATGGCTACACCTTC. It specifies CASRTLPGTSYGYTF.

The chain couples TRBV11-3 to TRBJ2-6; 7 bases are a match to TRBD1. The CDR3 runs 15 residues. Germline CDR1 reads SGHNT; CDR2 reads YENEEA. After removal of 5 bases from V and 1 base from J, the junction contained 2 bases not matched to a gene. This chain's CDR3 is CASSGRGSGANVLTF. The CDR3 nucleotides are TGTGCCAGCAGCGGCAGGGGGTCTGGGGCCAACGTCCTGACTTTC.

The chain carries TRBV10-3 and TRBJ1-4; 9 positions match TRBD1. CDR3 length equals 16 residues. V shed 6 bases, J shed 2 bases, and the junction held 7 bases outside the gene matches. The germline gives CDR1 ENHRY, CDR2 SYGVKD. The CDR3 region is CAISAQGARTNEKLFF. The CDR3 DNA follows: TGTGCCATCAGCGCACAGGGGGCGCGGACTAATGAAAAACTGTTTTTT.

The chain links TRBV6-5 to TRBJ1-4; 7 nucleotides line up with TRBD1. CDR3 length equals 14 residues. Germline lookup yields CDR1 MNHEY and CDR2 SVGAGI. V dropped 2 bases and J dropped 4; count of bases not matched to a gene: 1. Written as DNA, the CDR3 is TGTGCCAGCAGTTACCAGGGGGTTAATGAAAAACTGTTTTTT. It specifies CASSYQGVNEKLFF.

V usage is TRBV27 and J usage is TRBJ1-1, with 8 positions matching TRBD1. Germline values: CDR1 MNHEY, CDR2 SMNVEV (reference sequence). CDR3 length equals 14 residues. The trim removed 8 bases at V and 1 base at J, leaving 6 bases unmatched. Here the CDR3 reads CASLPGGANTEAFF. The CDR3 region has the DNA TGTGCCAGCCTTCCAGGGGGCGCGAACACTGAAGCTTTCTTT.

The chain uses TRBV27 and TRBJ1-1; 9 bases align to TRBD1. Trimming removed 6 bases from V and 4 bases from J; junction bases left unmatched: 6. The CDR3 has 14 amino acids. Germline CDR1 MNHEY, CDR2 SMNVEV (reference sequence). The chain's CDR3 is CASRWDRVATEAFF. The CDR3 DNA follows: TGTGCCAGCAGGTGGGACAGGGTAGCCACTGAAGCTTTCTTT.

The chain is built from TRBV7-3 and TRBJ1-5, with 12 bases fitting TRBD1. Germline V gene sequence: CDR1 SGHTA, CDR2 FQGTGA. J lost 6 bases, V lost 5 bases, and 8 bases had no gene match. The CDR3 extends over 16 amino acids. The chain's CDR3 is CASSPEGQGARQPQHF. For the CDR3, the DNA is TGTGCCAGCAGCCCAGAGGGACAGGGGGCGCGTCAGCCCCAGCATTTT.

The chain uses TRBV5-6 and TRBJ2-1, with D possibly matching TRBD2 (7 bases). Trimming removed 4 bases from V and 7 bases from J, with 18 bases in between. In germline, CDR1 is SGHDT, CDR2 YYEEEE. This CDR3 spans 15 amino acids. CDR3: CASSPPAGAWNEQFF. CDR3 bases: TGTGCCAGCAGCCCTCCGGCGGGGGCTTGGAATGAGCAGTTCTTC.

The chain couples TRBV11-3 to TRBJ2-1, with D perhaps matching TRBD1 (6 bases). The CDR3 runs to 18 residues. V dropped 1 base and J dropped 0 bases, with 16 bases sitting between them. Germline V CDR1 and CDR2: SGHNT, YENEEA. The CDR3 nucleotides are TGTGCCAGCAGCTTAGGAACCGGGACACCTGCCTCCTACAATGAGCAGTTCTTC. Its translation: CASSLGTGTPASYNEQFF. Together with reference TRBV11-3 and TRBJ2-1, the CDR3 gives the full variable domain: EAGVVQSPRYKIIEKKQPVAFWCNPISGHNTLYWYLQNLGQGPELLIRYENEEAVDDSQLPKDRFSAERLKGVDSTLKIQPAELGDSAVYLCASSLGTGTPASYNEQFFGPGTRLTVL.

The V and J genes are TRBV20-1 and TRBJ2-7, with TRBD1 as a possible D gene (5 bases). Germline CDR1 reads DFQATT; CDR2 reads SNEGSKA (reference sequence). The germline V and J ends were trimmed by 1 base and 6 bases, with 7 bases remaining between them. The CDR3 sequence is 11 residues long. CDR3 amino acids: CSARADTEQYF. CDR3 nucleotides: TGCAGTGCTAGAGCGGACACCGAGCAGTACTTC.

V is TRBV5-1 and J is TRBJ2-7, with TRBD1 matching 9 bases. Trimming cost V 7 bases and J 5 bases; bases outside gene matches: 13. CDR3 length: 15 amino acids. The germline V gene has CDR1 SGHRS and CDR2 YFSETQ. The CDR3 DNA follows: TGCGCCAGCGAAAGATCCGGGACAGGGTCCAACGAGCAGTACTTC. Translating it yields CASERSGTGSNEQYF. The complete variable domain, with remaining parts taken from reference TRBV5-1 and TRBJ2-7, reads KAGVTQTPRYLIKTRGQQVTLSCSPISGHRSVSWYQQTPGQGLQFLFEYFSETQRNKGNFPGRFSGRQFSNSRSEMNVSTLELGDSALYLCASERSGTGSNEQYFGPGTRLTVT.